A selection of T cell receptor beta chains follows, all from one sample in a study of vaccination effects on CD4 cells after COVID-19. Their specific antigens are unknown. Profiled with immunoSEQ multiplex PCR; TCRdb holds only in-frame clones, not every one. The data show around 50,000 clones, 65% to 75% seen once. Specimen: CD4+ T cells from PBMCs cultured without peptide, collected after COVID-19 vaccination. All receptors derive from a human donor who had a prior SARS-CoV-2 infection. Both conserved end residues are part of each CDR3. The D gene is left open where the match is weak. Clone size is shown for a subset of rows, as once, few, many or a class of expanded clone.

D	size	J	V	DNA	CDR3
TRBD1	.	TRBJ2-4	TRBV19	TGTGCCAGTATTGGGACAGGGGGATACATTCAGTACTTC	CASIGTGGYIQYF
.	.	TRBJ2-3	TRBV27	TGTGCCAGCAGTTCCTGGAGACAACAAAAGGGCACAGATACGCAGTATTTT	CASSSWRQQKGTDTQYF
.	.	TRBJ1-6	TRBV4-2	TGTGCCAGCAGCCAAGAGAACAGAGATAATTCACCCCTCCACTTT	CASSQENRDNSPLHF
.	.	TRBJ2-3	TRBV18	TGTGCCAGCTCACGGACCAGAACATATTTTGTTGACACAGATACGCAGTATTTT	CASSRTRTYFVDTDTQYF
TRBD2	.	TRBJ2-5	TRBV24-1	TGTGCCACCAGTGATTTGAGGTTTAGGGGGACTAGCGCACAAGAGACCCAGTACTTC	CATSDLRFRGTSAQETQYF
.	.	TRBJ2-7	TRBV7-8	TGTGCCAGCAGCTTAGCTGGGGGTTTCCACGAGCAGTACTTC	CASSLAGGFHEQYF
.	few	TRBJ2-5	TRBV7-9	TGTGCCAGCAGCTTTGAAGACTTCCAAGAGACCCAGTACTTC	CASSFEDFQETQYF
.	.	TRBJ2-5	TRBV18	TGTGCCAGCTCAACAAAAGAGACCCAGTACTTC	CASSTKETQYF
TRBD1	.	TRBJ2-1	TRBV14	TGTGCCAGCAGCCATAGGACAGGGCGGAGGTTCTTC	CASSHRTGRRFF
.	.	TRBJ2-7	TRBV7-2	TGTGCCAGCAGCATTAAAGGGGGATCCGAGCAGTACTTC	CASSIKGGSEQYF
TRBD2	.	TRBJ2-3	TRBV5-4	TGTGCCAGCAGCTTCCCCGGGACTAGGGTCCGGACGCAGTATTTT	CASSFPGTRVRTQYF
TRBD1	once	TRBJ1-3	TRBV6-5	TGTGCCAGCGGGACAGGGGGTGAGGGAAACACCATATATTTT	CASGTGGEGNTIYF
TRBD2	.	TRBJ2-1	TRBV4-2	TGTGCCAGCAGCCTCGGGACTAGCGGGAGGGCCTCATACAATGAGCAGTTCTTC	CASSLGTSGRASYNEQFF
.	.	TRBJ1-5	TRBV5-1	TGCGCCAGCAGCCCCGACCGGGGAGGAATGCCCCAGCATTTT	CASSPDRGGMPQHF
TRBD1	.	TRBJ1-1	TRBV11-3	TGTGCCAGCAGCCTAGCGGGGGGAGCAGGGGGCACTGAAGCTTTCTTT	CASSLAGGAGGTEAFF
.	.	TRBJ1-1	TRBV9	TGTGCCAGCAGTGACCAGGTCGGAAACACTGAAGCTTTCTTT	CASSDQVGNTEAFF
.	.	TRBJ1-3	TRBV11-2	TGTGCCAGCAGCTTAGATAGGCTGCCCGTTTTCTCCTCTGGAAACACCATATATTTT	CASSLDRLPVFSSGNTIYF
.	.	TRBJ2-2	TRBV30	TGTGCCTGGAGGGGAGGACTTTTTCGGGACACCGGGGAGCTGTTTTTT	CAWRGGLFRDTGELFF
TRBD2	.	TRBJ2-1	TRBV3-1/TRBV3-2	TGTGCCAGCAGCCAAACTAGCGGGGGGTTCCATGAGCAGTTCTTC	CASSQTSGGFHEQFF
.	.	TRBJ1-5	TRBV30	TGTGCCTGGAGTAACGGTAGTTGGTACAGCAATCAGCCCCAGCATTTT	CAWSNGSWYSNQPQHF
TRBD1	once	TRBJ1-2	TRBV19	TGTGCCAGTAGTATTAAGGGACAGCCGAATAACTATGACTACACCTTC	CASSIKGQPNNYDYTF
.	.	TRBJ2-5	TRBV13	TGTGCCAGCAATCGGGGGACTCAAGAGACCCAGTACTTC	CASNRGTQETQYF
.	once	TRBJ1-2	TRBV5-1	TGCGCCAGCAGCCCTACCGACGACTATGGCTACACCTTC	CASSPTDDYGYTF
.	.	TRBJ2-7	TRBV14	TGTGCCAGCACGAGGAAAATGGGCGAGCAGTACTTC	CASTRKMGEQYF
.	.	TRBJ1-6	TRBV14	TGTGCCAGCAGCCAAGGGCGGTATAATTCACCCCTCCACTTT	CASSQGRYNSPLHF
.	.	TRBJ1-1	TRBV10-2	TGCGCCAGCACCCGGACGGACCTGAACACTGAAGCTTTCTTT	CASTRTDLNTEAFF
TRBD2	.	TRBJ2-7	TRBV19	TGTGCCAGTAGTAAAAGACTAGCGGTGTACGAGCAGTACTTC	CASSKRLAVYEQYF
TRBD1	few	TRBJ2-2	TRBV25-1	TGTGCCAGCAGTGGACACGACAGGGCAGGCACCGGGGAGCTGTTTTTT	CASSGHDRAGTGELFF
.	few	TRBJ1-2	TRBV18	TGTGCCAGCTCTCCAACAGTGGGGGAAAATGGCTACACCTTC	CASSPTVGENGYTF
.	once	TRBJ1-2	TRBV7-2	TGTGCCAGCAGCCCCACCCGTCCTCAGCCCGCAGGCTACACCTTC	CASSPTRPQPAGYTF
.	once	TRBJ1-4	TRBV7-9	TGTGCCAGCACCCCCACGTTCGGGGCAACTAATGAAAAACTGTTTTTT	CASTPTFGATNEKLFF
.	.	TRBJ2-1	TRBV5-1	TGCGCCAGCAGCTTGACTGGGGGGGCGGGGGCGCATGAGCAGTTCTTC	CASSLTGGAGAHEQFF
.	.	TRBJ1-5	TRBV28	TGTGCCAGCAGGGCTTTTATCAATCAGCCCCAGCATTTT	CASRAFINQPQHF
TRBD2	few	TRBJ2-1	TRBV11-2	TGTGCCAGCAGCCCCGCGTGGAGCGGGGGGGTTCATGAGCAGTTCTTC	CASSPAWSGGVHEQFF
.	.	TRBJ2-7	TRBV27	TGTGCCAGCAGTTTAGGACAGAGCTCCTACGAGCAGTACTTC	CASSLGQSSYEQYF
TRBD2	.	TRBJ2-5	TRBV7-9	TGTGCCAGCAGCCCGACTAGCGTGGGAGAGACCCAGTACTTC	CASSPTSVGETQYF
.	.	TRBJ1-4	TRBV7-8	TGTGCCAGCAGCCCTCGGGTGGGGGGCCCCGAAAAACTGTTTTTT	CASSPRVGGPEKLFF
.	.	TRBJ2-7	TRBV7-3	TGTGCCAGCAGCTTAACCCCCTGGGACGAGCAGTACTTC	CASSLTPWDEQYF
.	.	TRBJ2-7	TRBV29-1	TGCAGCGTTGAAGTATTCCGGACTCGCTACGAGCAGTACTTC	CSVEVFRTRYEQYF
.	.	TRBJ2-3	TRBV18	TGTGCCAGCTCACCACCGTCGCTGGGAGATACGCAGTATTTT	CASSPPSLGDTQYF
TRBD1	.	TRBJ1-4	TRBV11-2	TGTGCCAGCACCCCCGGGACAGCTAATGAAAAACTGTTTTTT	CASTPGTANEKLFF